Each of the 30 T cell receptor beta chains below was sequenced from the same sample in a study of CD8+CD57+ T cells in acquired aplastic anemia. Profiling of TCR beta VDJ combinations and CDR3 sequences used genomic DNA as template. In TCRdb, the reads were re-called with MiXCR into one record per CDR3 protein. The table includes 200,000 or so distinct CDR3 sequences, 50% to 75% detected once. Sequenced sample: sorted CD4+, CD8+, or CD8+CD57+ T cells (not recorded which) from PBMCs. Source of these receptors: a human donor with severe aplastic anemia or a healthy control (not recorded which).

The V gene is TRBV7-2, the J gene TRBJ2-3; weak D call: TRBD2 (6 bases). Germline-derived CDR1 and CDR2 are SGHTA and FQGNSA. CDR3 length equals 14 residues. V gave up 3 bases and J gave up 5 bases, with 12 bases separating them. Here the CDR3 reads CASSLRAGGDTQYF. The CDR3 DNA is TGTGCCAGCAGCTTGAGGGCCGGGGGAGATACGCAGTATTTT.

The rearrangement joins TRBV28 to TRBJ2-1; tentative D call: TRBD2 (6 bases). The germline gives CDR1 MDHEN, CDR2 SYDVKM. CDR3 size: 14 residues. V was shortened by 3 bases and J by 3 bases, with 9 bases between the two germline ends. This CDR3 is CASSLRGIYNEQFF. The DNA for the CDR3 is TGTGCCAGCAGTTTGCGGGGTATCTACAATGAGCAGTTCTTC.

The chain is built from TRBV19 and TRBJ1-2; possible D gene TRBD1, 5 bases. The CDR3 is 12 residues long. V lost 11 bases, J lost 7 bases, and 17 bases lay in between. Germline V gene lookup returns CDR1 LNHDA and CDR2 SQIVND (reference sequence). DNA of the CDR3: TGTGCCGCGCGGGGCATTCATGGTGGCTACACCTTC. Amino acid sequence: CAARGIHGGYTF.

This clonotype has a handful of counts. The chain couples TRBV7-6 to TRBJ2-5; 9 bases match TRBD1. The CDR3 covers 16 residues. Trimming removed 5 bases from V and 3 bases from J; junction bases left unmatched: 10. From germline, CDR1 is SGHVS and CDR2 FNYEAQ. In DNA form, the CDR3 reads TGTGCCAGCAGCCTCGTCCGGGACAGGGCTGAAGAGACCCAGTACTTC. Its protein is CASSLVRDRAEETQYF.

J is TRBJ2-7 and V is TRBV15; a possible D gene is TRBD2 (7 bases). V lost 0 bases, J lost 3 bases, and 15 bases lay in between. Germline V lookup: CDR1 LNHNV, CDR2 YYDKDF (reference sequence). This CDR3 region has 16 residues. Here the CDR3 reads CATSRDRVRGHYEQYF. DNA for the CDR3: TGTGCCACCAGCAGAGATCGAGTGCGGGGGCACTACGAGCAGTACTTC. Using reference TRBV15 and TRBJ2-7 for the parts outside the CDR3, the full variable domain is DAMVIQNPRYQVTQFGKPVTLSCSQTLNHNVMYWYQQKSSQAPKLLFHYYDKDFNNEADTPDNFQSRRPNTSFCFLDIRSPGLGDTAMYLCATSRDRVRGHYEQYFGPGTRLTVT.

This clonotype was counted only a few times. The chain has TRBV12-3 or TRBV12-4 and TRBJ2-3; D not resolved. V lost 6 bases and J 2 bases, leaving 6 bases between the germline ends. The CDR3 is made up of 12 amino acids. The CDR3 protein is CASSDSTDTQYF. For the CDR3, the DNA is TGTGCCAGCAGCGATTCCACAGATACGCAGTATTTT.

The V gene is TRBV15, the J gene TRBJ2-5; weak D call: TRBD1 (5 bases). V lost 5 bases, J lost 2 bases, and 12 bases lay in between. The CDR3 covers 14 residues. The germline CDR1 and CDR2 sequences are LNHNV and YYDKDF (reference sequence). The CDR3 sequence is CATSPGQSQETQYF. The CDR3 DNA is TGTGCCACCAGCCCTGGACAAAGTCAAGAGACCCAGTACTTC.

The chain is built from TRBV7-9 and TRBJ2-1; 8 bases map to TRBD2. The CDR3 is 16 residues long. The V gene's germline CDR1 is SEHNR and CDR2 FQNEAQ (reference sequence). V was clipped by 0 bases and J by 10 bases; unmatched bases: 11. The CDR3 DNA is TGTGCCAGCAGCTTAGCGGGACTAGAAGAAGACTTGGAGCAGTTCTTC. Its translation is CASSLAGLEEDLEQFF.

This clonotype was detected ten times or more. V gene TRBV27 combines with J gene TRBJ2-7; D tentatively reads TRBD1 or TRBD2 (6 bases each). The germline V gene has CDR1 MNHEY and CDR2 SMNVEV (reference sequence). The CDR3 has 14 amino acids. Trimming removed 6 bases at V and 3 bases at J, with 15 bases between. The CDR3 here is CASRGGRFGYEQYF. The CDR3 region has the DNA TGTGCCAGCAGGGGGGGCCGCTTCGGCTACGAGCAGTACTTC.

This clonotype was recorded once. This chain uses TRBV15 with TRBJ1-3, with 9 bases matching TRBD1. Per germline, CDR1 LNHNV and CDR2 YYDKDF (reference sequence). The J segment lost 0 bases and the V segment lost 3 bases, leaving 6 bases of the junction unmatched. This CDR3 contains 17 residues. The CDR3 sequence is CATSRGTGRSSGNTIYF. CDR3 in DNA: TGTGCCACCAGCAGGGGGACAGGGCGGTCCTCTGGAAACACCATATATTTT. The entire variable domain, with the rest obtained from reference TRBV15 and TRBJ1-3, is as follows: DAMVIQNPRYQVTQFGKPVTLSCSQTLNHNVMYWYQQKSSQAPKLLFHYYDKDFNNEADTPDNFQSRRPNTSFCFLDIRSPGLGDTAMYLCATSRGTGRSSGNTIYFGEGSWLTVV.

The CDR3 nucleotides are TGCAGTGCTTCTCGTCGCGGGACTAGTAGCTACGAGCAGTACTTC. Its translation: CSASRRGTSSYEQYF. This chain uses TRBV20-1 with TRBJ2-7, with 8 bases that match TRBD2. The CDR3 spans 15 residues. CDR1 DFQATT and CDR2 SNEGSKA come from the germline V gene (reference sequence). V lost 5 bases, J lost 3 bases, and 12 bases stayed unmatched.

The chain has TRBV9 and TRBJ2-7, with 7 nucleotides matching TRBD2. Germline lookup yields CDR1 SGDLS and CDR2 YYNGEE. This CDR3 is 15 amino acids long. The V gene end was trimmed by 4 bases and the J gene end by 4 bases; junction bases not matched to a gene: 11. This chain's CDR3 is CASSPPLAVKYEQYF. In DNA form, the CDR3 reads TGTGCCAGCAGCCCCCCCCTAGCGGTTAAATACGAGCAGTACTTC. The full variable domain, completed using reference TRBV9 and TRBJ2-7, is DSGVTQTPKHLITATGQRVTLRCSPRSGDLSVYWYQQSLDQGLQFLIQYYNGEERAKGNILERFSAQQFPDLHSELNLSSLELGDSALYFCASSPPLAVKYEQYFGPGTRLTVT.

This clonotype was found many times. For the CDR3, the DNA is TGTGCCAGCAGCTTTGCCTTAGCCGGGACATCCGCTGGAAACACCATATATTTT. Its protein product is CASSFALAGTSAGNTIYF. The chain carries TRBV7-8 and TRBJ1-3, with D maybe TRBD1 (6 bases). The CDR3 contains 18 residues. Germline CDR1 and CDR2: SGHVS and FQNEAQ. V was pared by 3 bases and J by 2 bases, with 20 bases between.

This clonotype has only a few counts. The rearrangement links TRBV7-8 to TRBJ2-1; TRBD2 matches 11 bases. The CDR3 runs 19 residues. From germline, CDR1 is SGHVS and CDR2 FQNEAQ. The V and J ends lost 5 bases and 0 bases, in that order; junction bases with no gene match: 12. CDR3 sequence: CASSNPLLAGGHSYNEQFF. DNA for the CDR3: TGTGCCAGCAGCAACCCCTTGCTAGCGGGGGGCCACTCCTACAATGAGCAGTTCTTC.

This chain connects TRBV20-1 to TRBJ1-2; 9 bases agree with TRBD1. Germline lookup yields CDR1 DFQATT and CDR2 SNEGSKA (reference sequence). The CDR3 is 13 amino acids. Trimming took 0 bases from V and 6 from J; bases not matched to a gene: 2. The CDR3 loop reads CSARDWTGDGYTF. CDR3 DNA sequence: TGCAGTGCTAGAGACTGGACAGGGGATGGCTACACCTTC.

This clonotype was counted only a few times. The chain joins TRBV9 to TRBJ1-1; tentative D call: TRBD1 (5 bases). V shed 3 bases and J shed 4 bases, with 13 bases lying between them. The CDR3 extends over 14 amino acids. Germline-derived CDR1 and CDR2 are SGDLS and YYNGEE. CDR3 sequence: CASSAGPGGTEAFF. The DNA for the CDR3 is TGTGCCAGCAGCGCCGGACCCGGGGGCACTGAAGCTTTCTTT.

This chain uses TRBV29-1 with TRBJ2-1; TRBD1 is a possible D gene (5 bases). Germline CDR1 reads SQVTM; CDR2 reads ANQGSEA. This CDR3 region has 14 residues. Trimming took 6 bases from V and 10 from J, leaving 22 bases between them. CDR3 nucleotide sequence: TGCAGCGTCGACCGCCGACAGTTCCCCTGGGAGCAGTTCTTC. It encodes CSVDRRQFPWEQFF.

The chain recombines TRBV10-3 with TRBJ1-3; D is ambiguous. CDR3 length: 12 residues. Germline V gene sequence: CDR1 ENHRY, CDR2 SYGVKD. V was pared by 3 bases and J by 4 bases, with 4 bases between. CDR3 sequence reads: CAISDTGNTIYF. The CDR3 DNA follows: TGTGCCATCAGTGATACCGGAAACACCATATATTTT.

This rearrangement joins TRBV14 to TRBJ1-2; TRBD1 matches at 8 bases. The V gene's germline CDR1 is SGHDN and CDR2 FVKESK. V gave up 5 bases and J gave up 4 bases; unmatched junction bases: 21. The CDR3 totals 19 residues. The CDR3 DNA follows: TGTGCCAGCAGCTTAACTCCACGGACAGGGAATTGGCCCGTCTATGGCTACACCTTC. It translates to CASSLTPRTGNWPVYGYTF.

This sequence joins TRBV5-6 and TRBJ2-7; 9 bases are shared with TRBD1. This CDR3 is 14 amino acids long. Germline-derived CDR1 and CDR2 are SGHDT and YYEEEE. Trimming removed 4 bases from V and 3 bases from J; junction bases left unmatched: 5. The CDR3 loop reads CASSPRTGDYEQYF. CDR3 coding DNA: TGTGCCAGCAGCCCGAGGACAGGGGACTACGAGCAGTACTTC.

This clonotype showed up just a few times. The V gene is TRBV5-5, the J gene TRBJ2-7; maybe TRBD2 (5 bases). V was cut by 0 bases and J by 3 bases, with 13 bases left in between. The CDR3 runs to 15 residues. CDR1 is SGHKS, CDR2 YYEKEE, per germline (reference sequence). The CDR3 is CASSLGPGYIYEQYF. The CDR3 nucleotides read TGTGCCAGCAGCTTGGGCCCGGGGTACATCTACGAGCAGTACTTC.

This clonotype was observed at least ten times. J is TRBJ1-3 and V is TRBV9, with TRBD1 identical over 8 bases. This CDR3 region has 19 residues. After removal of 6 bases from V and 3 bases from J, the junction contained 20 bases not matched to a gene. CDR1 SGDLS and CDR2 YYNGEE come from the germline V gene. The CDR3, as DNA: TGTGCCAGCATTCCCCCCGGGACAGGATGTGTGTTGCGTGGAAACACCATATATTTT. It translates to CASIPPGTGCVLRGNTIYF.

CDR3 sequence reads: CSALASSTDTQYF. The CDR3 DNA is TGCAGTGCGCTAGCGTCTAGCACAGATACGCAGTATTTT. The chain combines TRBV20-1 with TRBJ2-3; the D gene is possibly TRBD2 (6 bases). The germline V and J ends were trimmed by 6 bases and 0 bases, with 10 bases remaining between them. Germline V gene data show CDR1 as DFQATT and CDR2 as SNEGSKA (reference sequence). The CDR3 runs to 13 residues.

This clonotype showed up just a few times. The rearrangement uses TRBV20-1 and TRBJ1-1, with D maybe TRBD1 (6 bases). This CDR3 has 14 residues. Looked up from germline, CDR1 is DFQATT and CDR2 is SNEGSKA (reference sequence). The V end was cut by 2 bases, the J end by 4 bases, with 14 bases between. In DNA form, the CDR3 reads TGCAGTGCTAGACAGGGGCCTCGGAGCACTGAAGCTTTCTTT. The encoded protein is CSARQGPRSTEAFF.

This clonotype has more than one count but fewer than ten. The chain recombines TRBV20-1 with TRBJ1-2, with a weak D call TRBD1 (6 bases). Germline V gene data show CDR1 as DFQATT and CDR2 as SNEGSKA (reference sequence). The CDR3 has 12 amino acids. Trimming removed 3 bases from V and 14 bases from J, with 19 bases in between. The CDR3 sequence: CSARSLDRHNTF. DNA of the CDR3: TGCAGTGCTAGGAGTCTTGACAGGCACAATACCTTC.

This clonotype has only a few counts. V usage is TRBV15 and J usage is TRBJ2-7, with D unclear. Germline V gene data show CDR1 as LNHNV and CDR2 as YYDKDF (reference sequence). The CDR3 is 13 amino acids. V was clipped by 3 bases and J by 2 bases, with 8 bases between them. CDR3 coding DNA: TGTGCCACCAGCAGGTGGGCCACCTACGAGCAGTACTTC. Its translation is CATSRWATYEQYF.

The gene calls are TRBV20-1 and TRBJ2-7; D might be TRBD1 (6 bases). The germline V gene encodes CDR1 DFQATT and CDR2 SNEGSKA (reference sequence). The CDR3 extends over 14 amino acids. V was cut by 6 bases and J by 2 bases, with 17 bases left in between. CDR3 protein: CSAIIRGKPYEQYF. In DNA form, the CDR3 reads TGCAGTGCGATCATCAGGGGAAAACCCTACGAGCAGTACTTC.

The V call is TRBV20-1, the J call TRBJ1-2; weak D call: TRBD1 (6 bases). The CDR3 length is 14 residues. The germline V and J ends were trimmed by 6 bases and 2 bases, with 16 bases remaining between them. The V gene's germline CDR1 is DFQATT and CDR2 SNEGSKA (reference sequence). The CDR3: CSALPGTRNYGYTF. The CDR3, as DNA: TGCAGTGCCCTTCCCGGGACAAGAAACTATGGCTACACCTTC.

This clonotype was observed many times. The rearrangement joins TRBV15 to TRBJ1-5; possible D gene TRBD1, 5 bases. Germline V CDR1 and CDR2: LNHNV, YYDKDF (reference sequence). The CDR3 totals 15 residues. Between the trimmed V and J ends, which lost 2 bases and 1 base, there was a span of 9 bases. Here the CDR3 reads CATSRLRDSNQPQHF. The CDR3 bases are TGTGCCACCAGCAGACTCCGGGACAGCAATCAGCCCCAGCATTTT.

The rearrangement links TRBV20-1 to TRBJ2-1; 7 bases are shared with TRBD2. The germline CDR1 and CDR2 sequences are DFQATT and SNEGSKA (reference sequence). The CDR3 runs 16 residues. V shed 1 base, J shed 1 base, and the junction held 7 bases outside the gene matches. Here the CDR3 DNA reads TGCAGTGCTAGAGTAGGGCTAGCGGAGTCCTACAATGAGCAGTTCTTC. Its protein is CSARVGLAESYNEQFF.